This T cell receptor beta chain was observed in a study of Graves' ophthalmopathy and Graves' hyperthyroidism (dated 2018 in TCRdb). Regarding the study in general: Peripheral blood was collected at initial diagnosis, prior to any treatment. In about six hyperthyroidism patients, the T-cell repertoire of thyroid tissue was compared with the T-cell repertoire of blood. To tell Graves' ophthalmopathy apart from Graves' hyperthyroidism, and to predict which patients would progress to ophthalmopathy, the study relied on TCR beta repertoire signatures. Following sample collection, hyperthyroidism patients were given methimazole at a starting dose of 30 mg daily, and ophthalmopathy patients were given high-dose intravenous methylprednisolone. For independent validation, a separate cohort was made up of 18 hyperthyroidism patients plus 17 patients who later progressed from hyperthyroidism to ophthalmopathy. A discovery set of 90 to 100 patients (about 45 ophthalmopathy, 55 to 65 stable hyperthyroidism) was enrolled to explore V-J signatures distinguishing ophthalmopathy from hyperthyroidism. In total, some 130 blood samples were TCR-sequenced: fewer than 50 ophthalmopathy, roughly 80 hyperthyroidism and some 17 hyperthyroidism-to-ophthalmopathy patients. The roughly 100 discovery patients were divided at random into training and test sets in a 7:3 ratio. What the study reported, not specific to this receptor: In cross-validation, the 13-signature model distinguished ophthalmopathy from stable hyperthyroidism with less than 90% sensitivity and about 81% specificity, while in the test set the corresponding values were roughly 80% and 75%. Most expanded thyroid clonotypes with frequency above 0.001 were also detected in blood, suggesting blood repertoires may reflect the thyroid immune response. Sample size was not statistically predetermined, and group allocation was not concealed from the investigators. In validation, the model predicted ophthalmopathy progression with more than 55% sensitivity and roughly 78% specificity; fewer than 15 predicted patients were CT-confirmed with GO in a median of approximately 6.5 months.

Patients with ophthalmopathy had moderately to severely active disease, with a Clinical Activity Score of 3 or more, a NOSPECS grade of 4 or more, and a disease duration of less than 3 months. Patients with other autoimmune diseases, uncontrolled infections, pregnancy or lactation were excluded. Clinical symptoms, serum thyroxine, TRAb, thyroid ultrasound and orbital computed tomography formed the basis of the diagnosis. Using Ficoll-Paque density gradient centrifugation, PBMCs were isolated from 9.5 to 10 ml of fresh peripheral blood. Trizol reagent was used to extract the total RNA, and its quality was then checked on an Agilent 2100 Bioanalyzer. Taken from the germline V gene, the CDR1 and CDR2 loops are SGHVS and FQNEAQ. At the junction V is shortened by 1 base and J by 3 bases; bases outside the gene matches: 3. The CDR3 contains 16 residues, cysteine and phenylalanine counted. The CDR3 DNA has 48 bases and is translated from base 1.

For repertoire sequencing, the TCR beta CDR3 regions were amplified from RNA transcripts. The first round of RT-PCR was done with HTBI primers and the Qiagen OneStep RT-PCR kit, and was followed by a second round of multiplex PCR, then size selection and purification. Libraries were sequenced paired-end with 100 bp reads on an Illumina HiSeq2000. As for the authors' bioinformatics: SOAPnuke was used to process the reads, throwing out any read that had adapters, had uncalled bases, had a mean Phred below 15, or lacked an exact constant-primer or identifier match. High-quality paired reads were merged with COPE v1.2.5. Each unique nucleotide sequence was defined as a clonotype, and clonotypes were aligned to IMGT TRB V, D and J references with MiTCR v1.1. Only V-J combinations with frequency above 0.0001 were analysed, covering more than 99% of repertoires. A TCR clonal expansion and chaos score per V-J combination was defined as the ratio of F50 clonal expansion to chaos observed in the TCRdist matrix. Welch's t-statistics and random forest were used to narrow the features down to over ten V-J combinations, which were then fed into a naive Bayes classifier. Thyroid-blood repertoire similarity was quantified with the Morisita-Horn index. In TCRdb, the public reads were trimmed at Q25 with fastp and aligned with MiXCR, with productive beta chains retained. Identical CDR3 protein sequences are pooled into one entry, listed with their most common genes and DNA. Here the V and J calls rest on TCRdb's processing, not on the authors' analysis. The sample yields roughly 500,000 distinct CDR3 sequences; roughly an eighth were counted once. The biggest ten clones account for 8% to 10% of the sample.

In this sample, this clonotype turned up a few times. No antigen is known for it. Nothing much larger sits one base from this clone, and base qualities are not available. Material for sequencing was blood. The chain is encoded by TRBV7-8 joined to TRBJ1-5; 10 bases in the junction line up with TRBD1. The receptor was derived from a woman in her thirties with Graves' ophthalmopathy. Donor details come from another sample of the same person, matched by shared clones. The bases read TGTGCCAGCAGCTTAGAGGGACAGGGGACCAATCAGCCCCAGCATTTT. It translates as CASSLEGQGTNQPQHF.